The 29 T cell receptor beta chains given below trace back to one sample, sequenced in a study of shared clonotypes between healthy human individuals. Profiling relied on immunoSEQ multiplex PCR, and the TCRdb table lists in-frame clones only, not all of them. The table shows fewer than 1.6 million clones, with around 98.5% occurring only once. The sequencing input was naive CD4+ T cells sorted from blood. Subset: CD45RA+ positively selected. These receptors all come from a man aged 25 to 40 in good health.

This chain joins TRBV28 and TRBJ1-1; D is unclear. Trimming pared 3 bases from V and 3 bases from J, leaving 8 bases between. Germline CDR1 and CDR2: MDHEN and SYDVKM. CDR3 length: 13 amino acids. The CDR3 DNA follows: TGTGCCAGCAGTTTGGAAAGCTACACTGAAGCTTTCTTT. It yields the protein CASSLESYTEAFF.

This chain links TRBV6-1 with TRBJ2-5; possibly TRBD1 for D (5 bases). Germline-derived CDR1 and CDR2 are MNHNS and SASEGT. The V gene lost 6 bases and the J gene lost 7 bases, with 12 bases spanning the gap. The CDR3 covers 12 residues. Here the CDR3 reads CASSFLQGTQYF. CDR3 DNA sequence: TGTGCCAGCAGCTTTCTGCAGGGGACCCAGTACTTC.

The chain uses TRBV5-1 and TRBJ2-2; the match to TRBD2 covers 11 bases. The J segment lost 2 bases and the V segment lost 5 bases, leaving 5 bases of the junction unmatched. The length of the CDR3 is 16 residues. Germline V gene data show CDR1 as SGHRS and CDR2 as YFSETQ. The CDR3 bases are TGCGCCAGCAGTCTTACTAGCGGGAGAAACACCGGGGAGCTGTTTTTT. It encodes CASSLTSGRNTGELFF.

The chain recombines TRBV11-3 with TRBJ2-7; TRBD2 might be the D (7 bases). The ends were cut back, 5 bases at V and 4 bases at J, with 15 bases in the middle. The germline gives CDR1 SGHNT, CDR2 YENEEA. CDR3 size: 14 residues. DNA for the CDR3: TGTGCCAGCAGCCCCAGGGGAGGGCCTTACGAGCAGTACTTC. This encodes CASSPRGGPYEQYF.

CDR3 in DNA: TGTGCCAGCAGCCCAGGGAGGGACCACAATGAGCAGTTCTTC. It codes for CASSPGRDHNEQFF. This rearrangement joins TRBV7-3 to TRBJ2-1; TRBD2 agrees at 7 bases. V lost 5 bases and J lost 5; bases outside the gene matches: 6. From germline, CDR1 is SGHTA and CDR2 FQGTGA. The length of the CDR3 is 14 residues.

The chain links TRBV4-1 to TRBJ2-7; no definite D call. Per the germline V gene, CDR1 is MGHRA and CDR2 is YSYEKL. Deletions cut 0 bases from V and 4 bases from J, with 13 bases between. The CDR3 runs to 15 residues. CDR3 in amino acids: CASSQDSGLGYEQYF. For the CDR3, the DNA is TGCGCCAGCAGCCAAGATTCCGGGTTGGGATACGAGCAGTACTTC.

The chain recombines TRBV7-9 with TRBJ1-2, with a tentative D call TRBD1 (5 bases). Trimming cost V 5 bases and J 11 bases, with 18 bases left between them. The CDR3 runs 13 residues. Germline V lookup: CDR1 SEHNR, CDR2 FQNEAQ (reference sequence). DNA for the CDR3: TGTGCCAGCAGCCCAAGACAGTTAGTCGGATACACCTTC. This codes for CASSPRQLVGYTF. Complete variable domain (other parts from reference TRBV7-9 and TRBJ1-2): DTGVSQNPRHKITKRGQNVTFRCDPISEHNRLYWYRQTLGQGPEFLTYFQNEAQLEKSRLLSDRFSAERPKGSFSTLEIQRTEQGDSAMYLCASSPRQLVGYTFGSGTRLTVV.

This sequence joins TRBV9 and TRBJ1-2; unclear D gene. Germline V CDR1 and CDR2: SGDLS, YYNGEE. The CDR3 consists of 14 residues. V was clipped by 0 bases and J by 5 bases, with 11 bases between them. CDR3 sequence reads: CASSVGPSIYGYTF. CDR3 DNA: TGTGCCAGCAGCGTAGGTCCCAGTATTTATGGCTACACCTTC.

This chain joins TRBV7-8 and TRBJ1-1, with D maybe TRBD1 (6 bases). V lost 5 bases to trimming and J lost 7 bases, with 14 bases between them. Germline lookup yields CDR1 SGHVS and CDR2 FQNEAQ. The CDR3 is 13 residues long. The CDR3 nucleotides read TGTGCCAGCAGCATCAGAGACAGGTATGAAGCTTTCTTT. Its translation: CASSIRDRYEAFF.

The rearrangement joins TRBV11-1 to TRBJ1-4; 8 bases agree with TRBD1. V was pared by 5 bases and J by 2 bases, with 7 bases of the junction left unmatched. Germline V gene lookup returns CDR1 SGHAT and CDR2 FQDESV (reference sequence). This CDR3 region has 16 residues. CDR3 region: CASSIRTGRTNEKLFF. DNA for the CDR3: TGTGCCAGCAGCATACGGACAGGGAGGACTAATGAAAAACTGTTTTTT.

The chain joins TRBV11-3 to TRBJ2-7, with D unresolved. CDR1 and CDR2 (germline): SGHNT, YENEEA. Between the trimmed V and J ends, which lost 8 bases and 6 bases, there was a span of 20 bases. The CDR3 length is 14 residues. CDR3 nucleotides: TGTGCCAGCCCGATCGGTGCTTATCATCTCGAGCAGTACTTC. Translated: CASPIGAYHLEQYF.

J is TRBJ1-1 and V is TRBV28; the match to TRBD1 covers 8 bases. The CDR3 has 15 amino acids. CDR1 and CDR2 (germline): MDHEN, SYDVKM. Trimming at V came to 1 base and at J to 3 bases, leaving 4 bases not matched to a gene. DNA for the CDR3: TGTGCCAGCAGTTTATCAGGGGGCGAGTACACTGAAGCTTTCTTT. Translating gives CASSLSGGEYTEAFF.

The DNA of the CDR3 is TGTGCCAGCAGCCAAGATCTTGTGGAATACGAGCAGTACTTC. Its protein is CASSQDLVEYEQYF. The genes are TRBV4-2 and TRBJ2-7; no definite D call. The V and J ends lost 0 bases and 4 bases respectively, with 10 bases between them. Germline CDR1 LGHNA, CDR2 YNFKEQ. The CDR3 spans 14 residues.

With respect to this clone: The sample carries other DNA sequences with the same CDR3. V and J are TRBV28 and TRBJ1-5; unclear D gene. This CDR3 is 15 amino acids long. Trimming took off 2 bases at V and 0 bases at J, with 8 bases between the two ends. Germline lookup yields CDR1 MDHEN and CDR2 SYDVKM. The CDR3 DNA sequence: TGTGCCAGCAGTTTAGGTGGCCTTAGCAATCAGCCCCAGCATTTT. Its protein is CASSLGGLSNQPQHF.

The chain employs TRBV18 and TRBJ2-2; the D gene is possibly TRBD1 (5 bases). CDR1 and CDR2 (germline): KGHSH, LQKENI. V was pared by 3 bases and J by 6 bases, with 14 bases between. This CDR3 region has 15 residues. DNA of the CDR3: TGTGCCAGCTCACCGATTCAGGGTACGGCCGGGGAGCTGTTTTTT. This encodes CASSPIQGTAGELFF. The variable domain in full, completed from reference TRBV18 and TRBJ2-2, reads NAGVMQNPRHLVRRRGQEARLRCSPMKGHSHVYWYRQLPEEGLKFMVYLQKENIIDESGMPKERFSAEFPKEGPSILRIQQVVRGDSAAYFCASSPIQGTAGELFFGEGSRLTVL.

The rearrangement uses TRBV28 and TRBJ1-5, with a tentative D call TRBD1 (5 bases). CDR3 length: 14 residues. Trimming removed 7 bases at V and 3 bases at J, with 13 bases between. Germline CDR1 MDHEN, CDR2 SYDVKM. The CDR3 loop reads CASTDGGLNQPQHF. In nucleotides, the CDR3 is TGTGCCAGCACCGACGGGGGACTCAATCAGCCCCAGCATTTT.

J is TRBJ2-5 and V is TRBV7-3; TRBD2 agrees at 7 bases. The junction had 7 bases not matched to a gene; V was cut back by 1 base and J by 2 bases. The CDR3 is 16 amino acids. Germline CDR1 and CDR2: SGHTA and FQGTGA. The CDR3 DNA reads TGTGCCAGCAGCTTAAGGGTGGGAGGGCCGCAAGAGACCCAGTACTTC. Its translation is CASSLRVGGPQETQYF.

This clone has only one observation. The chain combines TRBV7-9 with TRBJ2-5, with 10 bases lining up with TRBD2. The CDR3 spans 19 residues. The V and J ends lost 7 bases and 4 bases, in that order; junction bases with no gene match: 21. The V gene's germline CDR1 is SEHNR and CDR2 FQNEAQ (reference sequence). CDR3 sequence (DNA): TGTGCCAGCACCCCGCGGCTAGCGGGAGATTTTGGTCGGGCAGAGACCCAGTACTTC. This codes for CASTPRLAGDFGRAETQYF.

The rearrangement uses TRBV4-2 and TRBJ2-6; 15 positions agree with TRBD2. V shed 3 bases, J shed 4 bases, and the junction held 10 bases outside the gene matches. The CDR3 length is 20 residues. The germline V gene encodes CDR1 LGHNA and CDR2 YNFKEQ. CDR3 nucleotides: TGTGCCAGCAGCCAGGATCCGGGACTAGCGGGAGGACCCGGGGCCAACGTCCTGACTTTC. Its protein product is CASSQDPGLAGGPGANVLTF.

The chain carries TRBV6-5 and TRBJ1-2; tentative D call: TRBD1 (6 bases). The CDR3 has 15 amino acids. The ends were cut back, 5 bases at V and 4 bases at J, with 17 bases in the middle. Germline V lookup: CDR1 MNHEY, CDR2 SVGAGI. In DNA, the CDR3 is TGTGCCAGCAGTCGAACTAAGGACAGCGCCTATGGCTACACCTTC. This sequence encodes CASSRTKDSAYGYTF.

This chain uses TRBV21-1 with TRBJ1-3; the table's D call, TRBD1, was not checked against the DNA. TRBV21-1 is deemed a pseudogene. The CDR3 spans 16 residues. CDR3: CASSKDRQSSGNTIYF. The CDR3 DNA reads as TGTGCCAGCAGCAAAGACAGACAGAGCTCTGGAAACACCATATATTTT.

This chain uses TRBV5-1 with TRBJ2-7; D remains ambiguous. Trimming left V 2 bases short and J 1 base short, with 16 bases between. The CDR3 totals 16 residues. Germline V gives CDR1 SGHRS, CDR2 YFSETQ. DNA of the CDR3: TGCGCCAGCAGCTTAGACCCACCGGAACTTTCCTACGAGCAGTACTTC. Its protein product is CASSLDPPELSYEQYF. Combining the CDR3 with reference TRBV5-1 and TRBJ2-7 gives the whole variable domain KAGVTQTPRYLIKTRGQQVTLSCSPISGHRSVSWYQQTPGQGLQFLFEYFSETQRNKGNFPGRFSGRQFSNSRSEMNVSTLELGDSALYLCASSLDPPELSYEQYFGPGTRLTVT.

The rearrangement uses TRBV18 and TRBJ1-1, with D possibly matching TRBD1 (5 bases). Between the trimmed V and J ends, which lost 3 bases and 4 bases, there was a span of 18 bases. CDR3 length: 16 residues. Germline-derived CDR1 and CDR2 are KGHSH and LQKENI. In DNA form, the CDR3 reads TGTGCCAGCTCACCTGGACTCGGCAGGGAAAGCACTGAAGCTTTCTTT. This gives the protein CASSPGLGRESTEAFF.

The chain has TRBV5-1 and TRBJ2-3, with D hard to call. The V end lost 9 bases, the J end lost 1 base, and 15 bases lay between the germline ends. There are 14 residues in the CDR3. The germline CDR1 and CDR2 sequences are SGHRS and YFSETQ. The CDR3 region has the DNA TGCGCCACCGGGCCTAAGGAAGGCACAGATACGCAGTATTTT. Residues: CATGPKEGTDTQYF.

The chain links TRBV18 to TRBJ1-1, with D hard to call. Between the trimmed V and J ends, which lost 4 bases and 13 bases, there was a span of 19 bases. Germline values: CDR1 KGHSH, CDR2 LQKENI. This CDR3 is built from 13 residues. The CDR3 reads CASSLGVDSGVFF. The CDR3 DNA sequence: TGTGCCAGCTCACTTGGCGTGGATAGCGGGGTTTTCTTT.

CDR3 loop: CSVEVDRTYEQYF. Here the CDR3 DNA reads TGCAGCGTTGAAGTCGACAGAACCTACGAGCAGTACTTC. V and J are TRBV29-1 and TRBJ2-7; tentatively, D is TRBD1 (5 bases). The V end lost 1 base, the J end lost 2 bases, and 9 bases lay between the germline ends. CDR1 and CDR2 (germline): SQVTM, ANQGSEA. This CDR3 is 13 amino acids long.

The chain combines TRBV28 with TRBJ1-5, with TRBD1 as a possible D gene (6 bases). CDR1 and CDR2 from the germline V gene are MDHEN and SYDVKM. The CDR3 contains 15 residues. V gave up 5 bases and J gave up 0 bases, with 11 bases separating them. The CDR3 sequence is CASSTRDISNQPQHF. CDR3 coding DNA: TGTGCCAGCAGTACCCGGGACATTAGCAATCAGCCCCAGCATTTT.

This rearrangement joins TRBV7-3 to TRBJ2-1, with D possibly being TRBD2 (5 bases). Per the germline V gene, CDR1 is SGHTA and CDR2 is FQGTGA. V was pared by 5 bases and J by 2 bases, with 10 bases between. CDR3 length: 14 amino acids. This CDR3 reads CASSPDSPYNEQFF. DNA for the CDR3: TGTGCCAGCAGCCCGGACTCGCCCTACAATGAGCAGTTCTTC.

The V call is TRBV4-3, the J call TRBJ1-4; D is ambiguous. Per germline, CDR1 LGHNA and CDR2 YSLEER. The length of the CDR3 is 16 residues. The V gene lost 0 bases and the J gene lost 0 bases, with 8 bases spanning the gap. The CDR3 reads CASSQDLHTTNEKLFF. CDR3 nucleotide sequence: TGCGCCAGCAGCCAAGATCTCCATACAACTAATGAAAAACTGTTTTTT.